This is a list of T cell receptor beta chains from one sample in a study of T-cell memory formation after mild COVID-19. TCRdb fed the 5' RACE reads into MiXCR, producing one record per CDR3 protein. The sample records 500,000 to 550,000 distinct CDR3 sequences, around 21% being singletons. The source material was PBMCs or a T cell subset sorted from them (not recorded which). These receptors came from an adult woman who had mild COVID-19 (a few samples of this study predate the infection). Cell type and time point are not known. Each CDR3 is given with its conserved first and last residue. Fields, in order: J gene, clone size, V gene, CDR3 protein. Only some rows state a clone size, as once, few, many or a class for expanded clones.

TRBJ2-5,few,TRBV6-5,CASSYSSGQGETQYF
TRBJ2-1,.,TRBV5-1,CASSLGLGDYNEQFF
TRBJ1-5,.,TRBV19,CASTPTGGGQPQHF
TRBJ2-1,.,TRBV4-1,CASSHGIQRGGYNEQFF
TRBJ2-2,few,TRBV7-8,CASSLEAHNTGELFF
TRBJ2-7,.,TRBV30,CAWSEQGASNEQYF
TRBJ1-2,many,TRBV7-9,CASSKLAGQEFYGYTF
TRBJ1-6,.,TRBV6-5,CASSSAGSSLHF
TRBJ1-4,few,TRBV12-3/TRBV12-4,CASSLLRHGGGEKLFF
TRBJ2-7,.,TRBV27,CASSSLLARSYEQYF
TRBJ2-7,few,TRBV20-1,CSADRGSGAYEQYF
TRBJ2-3,.,TRBV2,CASLYTDTQYF
TRBJ2-7,.,TRBV11-2,CASSLVGPSRYEQYF
TRBJ1-1,.,TRBV6-5,CASSLRADTEAFF
TRBJ2-2,.,TRBV14,CASSQGKNLGVNTGELFF
TRBJ2-1,.,TRBV6-6,CASSYSRDGSSYNEQFF
TRBJ2-1,few,TRBV7-3,CASSFTSGASYNEQFF
TRBJ2-1,once,TRBV3-1,CASSQVASVDEQFF
TRBJ2-3,.,TRBV7-2,CASSYGLRTDTQYF
TRBJ2-5,many,TRBV5-1,CASSPSGGQETQYF
TRBJ1-2,few,TRBV4-1,CASSRIEDRNYGYTF
TRBJ1-1,few,TRBV6-5,CASSYSPDMNTEAFF
TRBJ1-2,.,TRBV7-8,CASSYHIPPVGAGNYGYTF
TRBJ2-1,few,TRBV11-3,CASSLGSSGSSYNEQFF
TRBJ2-1,few,TRBV7-9,CASSLAYRSSYNEQFF
TRBJ2-5,.,TRBV5-1,CASSLGVTSGSQETQYF
TRBJ2-1,.,TRBV15,CATSRDLGQASIYNEQFF
TRBJ1-1,few,TRBV7-9,CASSSGEGMNTEAFF
TRBJ2-7,.,TRBV7-6,CASSLVTSGGWNEQYF
TRBJ2-7,few,TRBV15,CATSRPAGTGVDEQYF
TRBJ1-2,.,TRBV4-2,CASSIQGQGSDYGYTF
TRBJ2-3,.,TRBV9,CATSPGVSTDTQYF
TRBJ2-1,.,TRBV29-1,CSVVMLGSSYNEQFF
TRBJ2-7,.,TRBV9,CASSEGQGSSYEQYF
TRBJ1-1,.,TRBV20-1,CSATGLIPNTEAFF